The present TCR beta chain was sequenced within a study of PD-1 blockade in classical Hodgkin lymphoma (TCRdb year 2020). Background on the whole study: Nivolumab dosing was 3 mg/kg intravenously every 2 weeks, continuing until either disease progression or unacceptable toxicity. A peripheral blood immune signature of response to PD-1 blockade in classical Hodgkin lymphoma was defined using TCR beta sequencing and CyTOF. Overall study results and their limits: Baseline TCR diversity was reported as lower in newly diagnosed patients than in healthy donors, and lower still in relapsed/refractory patients. Lower diversity was observed in patients in whom nivolumab was started less than 1 year after ASCT, and these patients were excluded from later analyses so that confounding by immune reconstitution would be avoided. The study covered only a single clinical trial cohort, and the causes of the repertoire differences, possibly disease activity or prior therapy, were still not defined. A significant rise by C4D1 was seen in CD4+ but not CD8+ TCR diversity (p=0.0027 vs p=0.16), with the rise being most apparent in complete responders (p=0.02). Trial patients achieving complete response had baseline diversity similar to newly diagnosed patients, whereas partial responders and progressors had significantly lower diversity.

Concerning this clone itself: Its antigen remains unidentified. Qualities for individual bases were not recorded, and no much larger clone is one base off.

What the time point label conveys for this sample: cycle 4 day 1 (C4D1), after 6 weeks of nivolumab. Every trial patient had relapsed following autologous stem cell transplantation, and prior brentuximab vedotin exposure was what differed among cohorts A, B and C. The trial cohort was composed of roughly 60 patients with relapsed/refractory classical Hodgkin lymphoma, for whom complete response, partial response or progressive disease was recorded as best overall response. In the multi-cohort phase II CheckMate 205 trial, trial patients received single-agent nivolumab. An independent review committee assessed best overall response using the 2007 International Working Group response criteria. Trial PBMCs were collected just before the start of nivolumab (C1D1) and during therapy at cycle 2 day 1 and cycle 4 day 1. After peripheral blood was drawn into 8 mL Vacutainer Cell Preparation Tubes, PBMCs were isolated by centrifugation and then cryopreserved.

The Qiagen DNeasy kit was used to extract genomic DNA both from unsorted PBMCs and from the negatively selected CD4+ and CD8+ fractions. Using primers that anneal to V and J segments, immunoSEQ multiplex PCR amplified the TCR beta CDR3 regions. Amplification bias was minimized using a synthetic immune receptor repertoire, and residual bias was removed computationally after sequencing. The source study handled its data this way. Custom Python scripts were used to quantify repertoire diversity as the Shannon entropy index. The unsorted, CD4+ and CD8+ repertoires were each analyzed separately, with the exception of combined analyses, where CD4+ and CD8+ sequences were merged in silico. Clonal expansion was defined as at least a 2-fold frequency increase after treatment relative to C1D1, with a pseudocount of 0.5 for undetected baseline clones. Singleton clones were defined as clones with 0 or 1 copy at C1D1, and non-singleton clones were defined as clones with 2 or more copies. Clones expanded in unsorted samples were labelled as CD4+, CD8+ or unknown by matching protein sequences in sorted samples from the same patient. Diversity changes from C1D1 to C4D1 were tested in paired samples using Wilcoxon tests. Sourced from immuneACCESS, this table was stored by TCRdb with only in-frame sequences that have V and J called. A share of the clones is absent; for the studies checked, an unresolved V gene accounts for under half, and the remainder has no known explanation. V, J and clone size were drawn from that table, and D and trimming were deduced from the DNA. The sample table lists 25,000 to 30,000 clones, more than 65% of them with a count of one. The ten largest clones take up less than 20% of the sample.

Taken from cysteine to phenylalanine, the CDR3 has 15 residues. Only CDR3 DNA remains: 45 bases, in frame from the first base. The V and J ends are trimmed by 0 bases and 2 bases, leaving 11 bases between them. From the germline V gene (reference sequence), CDR1 is SGHKS and CDR2 is YYEKEE. The TCR originated in a human donor with classical Hodgkin lymphoma. The sample consisted of peripheral blood mononuclear cells (PBMCs), taken before the fourth cycle of nivolumab. The chain joins TRBV5-5 to TRBJ2-5; the D gene could be TRBD1 or TRBD2, each one agreeing over 5 bases. The CDR3 region reads CASSLVRGSQETQYF. The DNA sequence is as follows: TGTGCCAGCAGCTTGGTACGGGGCTCACAAGAGACCCAGTACTTC. The full variable domain, with segments outside the CDR3 supplied by the reference TRBV5-5 and TRBJ2-5 proteins, appears as DAGVTQSPTHLIKTRGQQVTLRCSPISGHKSVSWYQQVLGQGPQFIFQYYEKEERGRGNFPDRFSARQFPNYSSELNVNALLLGDSALYLCASSLVRGSQETQYFGPGTRLLVL.